The clone carrying this T cell receptor (beta chain) was seen a handful of times. Its antigen is as yet unknown. The germline V gene encodes CDR1 SGHRS and CDR2 YFSETQ. The V segment lost 7 bases and the J segment 7 bases; nucleotides outside the gene matches: 8. The length of the CDR3 is 15 residues. Primers: 60 Vbeta forward and 13 Jbeta reverse. TCRdb's table, derived via immunoSEQ multiplex PCR, lists solely in-frame clones and lacks some. This table has roughly 71,000 clones, roughly 80% appearing once. This sample is drawn from a study of cytomegalovirus exposure and HLA in healthy donors. Study outcomes and limitations: It was only CMV serostatus that was available as immune exposure information. Indistinguishability led to the exclusion of some V segments, TRBV6-2 and TRBV6-3 included. An analysis that was carried out later associated 16,951 TCR beta sequences with HLA alleles at 0.05 false discovery rate. Reports showed the classifier diagnosing cytomegalovirus status with high specificity and sensitivity.

This sequence was found in a girl between 5 and 17 years old in good health and CMV-seropositive. The rearrangement uses TRBV5-1 and TRBJ2-1, with 13 nucleotides matching TRBD2. The sample taken for sequencing was PBMCs. Here the CDR3 reads CASGTSGAPVNEQFF. The DNA for the CDR3 is TGCGCCAGCGGGACTAGCGGGGCCCCAGTGAATGAGCAGTTCTTC.